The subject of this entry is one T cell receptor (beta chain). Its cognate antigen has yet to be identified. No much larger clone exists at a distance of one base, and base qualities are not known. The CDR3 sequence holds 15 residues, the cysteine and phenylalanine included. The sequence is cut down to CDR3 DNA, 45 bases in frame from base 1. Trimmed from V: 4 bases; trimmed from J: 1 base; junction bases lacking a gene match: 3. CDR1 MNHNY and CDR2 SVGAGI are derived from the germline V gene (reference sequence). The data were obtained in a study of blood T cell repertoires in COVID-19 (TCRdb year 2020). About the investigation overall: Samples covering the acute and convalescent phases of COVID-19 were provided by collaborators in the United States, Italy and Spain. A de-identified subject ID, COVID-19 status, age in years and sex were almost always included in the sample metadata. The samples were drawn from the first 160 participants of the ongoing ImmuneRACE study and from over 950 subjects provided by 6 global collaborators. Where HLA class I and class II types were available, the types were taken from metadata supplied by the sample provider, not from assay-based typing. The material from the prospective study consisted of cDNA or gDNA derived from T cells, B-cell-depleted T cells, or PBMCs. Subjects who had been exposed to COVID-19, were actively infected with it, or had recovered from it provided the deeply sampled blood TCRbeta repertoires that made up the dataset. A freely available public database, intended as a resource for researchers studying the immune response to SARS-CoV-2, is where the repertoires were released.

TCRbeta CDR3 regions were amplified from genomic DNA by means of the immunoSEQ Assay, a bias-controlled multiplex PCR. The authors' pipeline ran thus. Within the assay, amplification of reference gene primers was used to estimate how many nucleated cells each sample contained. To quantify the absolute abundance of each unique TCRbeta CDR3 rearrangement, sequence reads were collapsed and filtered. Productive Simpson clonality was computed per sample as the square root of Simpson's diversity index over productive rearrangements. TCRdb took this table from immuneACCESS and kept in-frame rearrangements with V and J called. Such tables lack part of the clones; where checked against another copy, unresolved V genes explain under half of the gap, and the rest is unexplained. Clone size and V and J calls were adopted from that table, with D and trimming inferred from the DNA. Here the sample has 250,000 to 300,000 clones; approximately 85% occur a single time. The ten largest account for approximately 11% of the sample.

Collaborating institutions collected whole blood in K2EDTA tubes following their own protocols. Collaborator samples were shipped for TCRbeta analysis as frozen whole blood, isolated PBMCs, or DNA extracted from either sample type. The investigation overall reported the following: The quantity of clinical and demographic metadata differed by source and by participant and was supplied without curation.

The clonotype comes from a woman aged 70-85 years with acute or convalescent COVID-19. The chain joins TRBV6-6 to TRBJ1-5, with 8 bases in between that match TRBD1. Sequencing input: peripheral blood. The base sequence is TGTGCCAGCAGTTCCTACAGGGGGAGCAATCAGCCCCAGCATTTT. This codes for CASSSYRGSNQPQHF.